Given below is one T cell receptor (beta chain) in context. The data belong to a study of blood T cell repertoires in COVID-19. Overall study: There were acute and convalescent COVID-19 samples, and they came from the United States, Italy and Spain. Sources were T cells, B-cell-depleted T cells, or PBMCs; the material itself was cDNA or gDNA.

In the authors' workflow: Quantification of nucleated cells was approximated via reference gene primer amplification. Repertoires were generated with immunoSEQ multiplex PCR, while TCRdb's copy carries only in-frame clones and drops some. V, J and clone size are taken as reported in that table, and D and trimming were inferred from the DNA itself. Among 70,000 or so clones, over 60% were seen once, and the ten largest hold under 15%. Followed longitudinally, the Seattle patients had been enrolled during active infection. The TCR originated in a man aged 60-69 years with COVID-19, enrolled during active disease. The sample taken for sequencing was peripheral blood.

In DNA, the CDR3 is TGTGCCATCGACCAGCGCACTGGGGCCAACGTCCTGACTTTC. Translation: CAIDQRTGANVLTF. The gene calls are TRBV5-4 and TRBJ2-6; D not certain. V was shortened by 9 bases and J by 2 bases, with 12 bases between the two germline ends. Per the germline V gene, CDR1 is SGHNT and CDR2 is YYREEE (reference sequence). This CDR3 has 14 amino acids.